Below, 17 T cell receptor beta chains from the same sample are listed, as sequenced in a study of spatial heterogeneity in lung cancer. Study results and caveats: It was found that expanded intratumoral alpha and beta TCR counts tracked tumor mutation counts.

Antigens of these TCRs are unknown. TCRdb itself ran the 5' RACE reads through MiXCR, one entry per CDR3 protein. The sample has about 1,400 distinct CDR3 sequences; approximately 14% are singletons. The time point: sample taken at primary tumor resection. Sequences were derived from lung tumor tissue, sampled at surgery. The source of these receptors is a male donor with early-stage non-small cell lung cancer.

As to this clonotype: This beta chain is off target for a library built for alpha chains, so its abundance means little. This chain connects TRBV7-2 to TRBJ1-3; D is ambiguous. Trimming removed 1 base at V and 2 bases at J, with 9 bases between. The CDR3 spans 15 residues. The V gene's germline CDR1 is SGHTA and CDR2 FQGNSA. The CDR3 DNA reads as TGTGCCAGCAGCTTAGTGCCGGAGCCTGGAAACACCATATATTTT. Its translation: CASSLVPEPGNTIYF. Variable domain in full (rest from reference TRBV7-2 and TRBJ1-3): GAGVSQSPSNKVTEKGKDVELRCDPISGHTALYWYRQSLGQGLEFLIYFQGNSAPDKSGLPSDRFSAERTGGSVSTLTIQRTQQEDSAVYLCASSLVPEPGNTIYFGEGSWLTVV.

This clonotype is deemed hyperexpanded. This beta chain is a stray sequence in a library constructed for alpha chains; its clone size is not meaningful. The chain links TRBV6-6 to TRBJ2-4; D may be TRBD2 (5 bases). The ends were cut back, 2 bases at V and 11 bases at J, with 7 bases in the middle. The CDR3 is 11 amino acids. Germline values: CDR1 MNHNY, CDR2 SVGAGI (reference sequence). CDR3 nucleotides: TGTGCCAGCAGTTACGACTATTTTCAGTACTTC. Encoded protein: CASSYDYFQYF.

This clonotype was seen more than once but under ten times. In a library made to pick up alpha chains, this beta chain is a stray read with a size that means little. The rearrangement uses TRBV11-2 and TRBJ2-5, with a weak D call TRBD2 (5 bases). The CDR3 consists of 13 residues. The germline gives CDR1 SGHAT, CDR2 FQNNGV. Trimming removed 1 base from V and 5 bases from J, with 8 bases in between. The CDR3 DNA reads TGTGCCAGCAGCTTAGGTAGCGCGGAGACCCAGTACTTC. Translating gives CASSLGSAETQYF. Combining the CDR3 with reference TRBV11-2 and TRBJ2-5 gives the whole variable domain EAGVAQSPRYKIIEKRQSVAFWCNPISGHATLYWYQQILGQGPKLLIQFQNNGVVDDSQLPKDRFSAERLKGVDSTLKIQPAKLEDSAVYLCASSLGSAETQYFGPGTRLLVL.

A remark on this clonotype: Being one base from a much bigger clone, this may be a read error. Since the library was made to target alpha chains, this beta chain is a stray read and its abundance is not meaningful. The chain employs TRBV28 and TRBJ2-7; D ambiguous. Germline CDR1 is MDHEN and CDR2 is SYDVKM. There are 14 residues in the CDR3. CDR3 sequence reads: CTSSLTLQTYEQYF. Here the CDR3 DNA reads TGTACCAGCAGTTTGACACTCCAGACCTACGAGCAGTACTTC.

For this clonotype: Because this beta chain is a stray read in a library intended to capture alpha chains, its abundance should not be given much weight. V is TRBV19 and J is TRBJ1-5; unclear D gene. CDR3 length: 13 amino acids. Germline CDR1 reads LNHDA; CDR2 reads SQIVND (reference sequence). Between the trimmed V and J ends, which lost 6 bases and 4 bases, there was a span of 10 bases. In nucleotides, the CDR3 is TGTGCCAGTAGACTCGATGGAAATCAGCCCCAGCATTTT. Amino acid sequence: CASRLDGNQPQHF.

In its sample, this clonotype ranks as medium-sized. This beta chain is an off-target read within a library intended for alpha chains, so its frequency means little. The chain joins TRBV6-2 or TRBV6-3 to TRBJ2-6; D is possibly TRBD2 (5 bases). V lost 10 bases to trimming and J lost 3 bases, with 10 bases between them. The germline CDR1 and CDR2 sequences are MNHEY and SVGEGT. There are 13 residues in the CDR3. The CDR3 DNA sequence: TGTGCCACCCGCCGGGGTGGGGCCAACGTCCTGACTTTC. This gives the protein CATRRGGANVLTF.

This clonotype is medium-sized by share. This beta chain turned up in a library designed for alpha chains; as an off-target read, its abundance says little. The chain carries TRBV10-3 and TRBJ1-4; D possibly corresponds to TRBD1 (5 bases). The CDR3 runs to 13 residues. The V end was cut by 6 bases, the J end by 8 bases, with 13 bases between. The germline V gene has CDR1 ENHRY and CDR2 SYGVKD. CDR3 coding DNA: TGTGCCATCAGGGACACCGGGGGAGAAAAACTGTTTTTT. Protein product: CAIRDTGGEKLFF.

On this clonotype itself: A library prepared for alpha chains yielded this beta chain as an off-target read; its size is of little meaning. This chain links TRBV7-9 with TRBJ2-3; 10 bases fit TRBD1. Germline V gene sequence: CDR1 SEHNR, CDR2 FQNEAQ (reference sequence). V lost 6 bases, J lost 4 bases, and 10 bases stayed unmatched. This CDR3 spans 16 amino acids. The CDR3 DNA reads TGTGCCAGCAGTCTCCGTGGGACAGGGGACGCAGATACGCAGTATTTT. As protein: CASSLRGTGDADTQYF.

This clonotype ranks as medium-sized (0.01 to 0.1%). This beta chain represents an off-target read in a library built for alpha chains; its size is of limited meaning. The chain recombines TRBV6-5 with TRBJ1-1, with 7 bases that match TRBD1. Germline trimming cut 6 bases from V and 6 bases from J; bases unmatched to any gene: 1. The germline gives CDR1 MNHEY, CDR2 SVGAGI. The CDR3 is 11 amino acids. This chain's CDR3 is CASSQGAEAFF. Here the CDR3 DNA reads TGTGCCAGCAGCCAGGGGGCTGAAGCTTTCTTT.

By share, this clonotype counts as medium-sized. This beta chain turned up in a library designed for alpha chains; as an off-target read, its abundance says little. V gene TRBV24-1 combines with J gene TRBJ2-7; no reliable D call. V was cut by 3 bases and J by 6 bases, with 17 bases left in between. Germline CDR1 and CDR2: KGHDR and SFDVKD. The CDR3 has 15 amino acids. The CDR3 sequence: CATSDPARPAGEQYF. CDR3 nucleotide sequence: TGTGCCACCAGTGATCCCGCCCGGCCGGCCGGCGAGCAGTACTTC.

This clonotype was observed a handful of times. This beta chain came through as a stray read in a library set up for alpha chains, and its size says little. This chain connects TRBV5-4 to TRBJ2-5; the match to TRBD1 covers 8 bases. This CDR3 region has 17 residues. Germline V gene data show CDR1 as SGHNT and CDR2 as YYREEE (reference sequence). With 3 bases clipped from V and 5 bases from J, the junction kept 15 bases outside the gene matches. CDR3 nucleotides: TGTGCCAGCAGCTCCCCCAAGGGGCAGGGGGCTCTCGAGACCCAGTACTTC. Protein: CASSSPKGQGALETQYF.

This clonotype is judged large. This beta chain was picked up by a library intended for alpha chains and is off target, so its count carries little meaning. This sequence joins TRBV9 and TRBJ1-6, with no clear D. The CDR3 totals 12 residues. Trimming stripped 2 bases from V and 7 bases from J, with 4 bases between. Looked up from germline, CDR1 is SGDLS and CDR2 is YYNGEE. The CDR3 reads CASSVLNSPLHF. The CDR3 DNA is TGTGCCAGCAGCGTCCTAAATTCACCCCTCCACTTT.

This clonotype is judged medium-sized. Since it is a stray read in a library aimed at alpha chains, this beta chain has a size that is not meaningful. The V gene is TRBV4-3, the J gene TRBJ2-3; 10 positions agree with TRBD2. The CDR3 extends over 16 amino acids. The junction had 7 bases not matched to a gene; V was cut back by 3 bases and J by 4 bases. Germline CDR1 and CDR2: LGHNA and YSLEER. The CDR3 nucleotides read TGCGCCAGCAGCCAGGATCTAGCGGGGGTGGCAGATACGCAGTATTTT. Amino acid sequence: CASSQDLAGVADTQYF.

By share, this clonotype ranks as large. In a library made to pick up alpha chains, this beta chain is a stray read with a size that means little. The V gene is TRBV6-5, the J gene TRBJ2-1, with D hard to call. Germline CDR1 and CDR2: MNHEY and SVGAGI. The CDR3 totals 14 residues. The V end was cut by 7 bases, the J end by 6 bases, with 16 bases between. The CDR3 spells CASNNIGPPNEQFF. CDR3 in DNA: TGTGCCAGCAATAACATAGGACCACCCAATGAGCAGTTCTTC.

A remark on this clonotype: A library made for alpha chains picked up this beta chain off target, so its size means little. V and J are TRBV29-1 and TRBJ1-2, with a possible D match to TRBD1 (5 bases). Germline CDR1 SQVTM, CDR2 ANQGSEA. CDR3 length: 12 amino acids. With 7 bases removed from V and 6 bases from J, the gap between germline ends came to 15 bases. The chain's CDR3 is CSAWGGENGYTF. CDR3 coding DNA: TGCAGCGCTTGGGGAGGGGAGAATGGCTACACCTTC.

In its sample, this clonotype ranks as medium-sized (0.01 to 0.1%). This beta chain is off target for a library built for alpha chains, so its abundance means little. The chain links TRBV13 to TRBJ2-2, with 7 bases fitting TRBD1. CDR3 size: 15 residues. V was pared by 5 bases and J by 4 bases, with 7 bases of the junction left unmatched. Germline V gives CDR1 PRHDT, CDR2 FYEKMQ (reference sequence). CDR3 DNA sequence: TGTGCCAGCAGCGCCCGGGACAGATCCACCGGGGAGCTGTTTTTT. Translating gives CASSARDRSTGELFF.

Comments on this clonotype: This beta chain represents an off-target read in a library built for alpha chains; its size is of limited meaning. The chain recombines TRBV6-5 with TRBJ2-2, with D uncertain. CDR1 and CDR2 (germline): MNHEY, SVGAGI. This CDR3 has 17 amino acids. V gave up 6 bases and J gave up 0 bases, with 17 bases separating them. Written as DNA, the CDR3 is TGTGCCAGCAGAAGACCGCTGGTGGGTTCGAACACCGGGGAGCTGTTTTTT. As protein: CASRRPLVGSNTGELFF.